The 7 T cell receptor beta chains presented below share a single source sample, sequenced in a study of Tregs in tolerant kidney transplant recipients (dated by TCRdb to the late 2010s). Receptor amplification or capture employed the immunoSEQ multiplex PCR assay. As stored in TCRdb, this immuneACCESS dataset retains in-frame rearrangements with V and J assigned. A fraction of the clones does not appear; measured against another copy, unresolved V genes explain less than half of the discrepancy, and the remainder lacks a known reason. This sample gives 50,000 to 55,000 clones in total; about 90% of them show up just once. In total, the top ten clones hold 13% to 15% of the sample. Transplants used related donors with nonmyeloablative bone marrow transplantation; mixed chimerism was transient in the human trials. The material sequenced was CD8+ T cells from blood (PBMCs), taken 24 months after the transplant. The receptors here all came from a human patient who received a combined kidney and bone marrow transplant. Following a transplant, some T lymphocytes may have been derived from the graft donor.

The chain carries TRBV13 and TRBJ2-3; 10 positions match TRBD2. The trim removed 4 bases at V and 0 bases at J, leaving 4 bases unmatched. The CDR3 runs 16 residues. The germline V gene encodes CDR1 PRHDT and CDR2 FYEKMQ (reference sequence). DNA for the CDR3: TGTGCCAGCAGCTCACCGGGACTAGCGAGCACAGATACGCAGTATTTT. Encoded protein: CASSSPGLASTDTQYF.

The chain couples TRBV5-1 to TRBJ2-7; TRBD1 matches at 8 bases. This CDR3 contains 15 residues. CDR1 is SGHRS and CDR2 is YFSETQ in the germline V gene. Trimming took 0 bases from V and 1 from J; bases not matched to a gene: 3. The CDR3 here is CASSLAGGASYEQYF. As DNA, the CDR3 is TGCGCCAGCAGCTTGGCAGGGGGCGCATCCTACGAGCAGTACTTC.

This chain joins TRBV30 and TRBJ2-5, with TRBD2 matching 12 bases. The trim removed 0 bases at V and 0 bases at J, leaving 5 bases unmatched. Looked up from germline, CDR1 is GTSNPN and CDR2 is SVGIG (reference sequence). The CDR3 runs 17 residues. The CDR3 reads CAWSVRGTSGYQETQYF. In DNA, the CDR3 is TGTGCCTGGAGTGTTCGGGGGACTAGCGGGTACCAAGAGACCCAGTACTTC.

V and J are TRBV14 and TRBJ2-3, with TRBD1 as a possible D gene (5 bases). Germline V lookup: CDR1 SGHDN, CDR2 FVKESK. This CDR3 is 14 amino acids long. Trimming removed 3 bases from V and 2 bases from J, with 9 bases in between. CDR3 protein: CASSQVGHTDTQYF. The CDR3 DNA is TGTGCCAGCAGCCAGGTCGGACACACAGATACGCAGTATTTT.

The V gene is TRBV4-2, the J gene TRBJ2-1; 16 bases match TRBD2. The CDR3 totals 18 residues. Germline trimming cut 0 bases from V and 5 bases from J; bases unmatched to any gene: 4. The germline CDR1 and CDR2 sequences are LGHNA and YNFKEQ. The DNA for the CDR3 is TGTGCCAGCAGCCAAGAGGGACTAGCGGGGGGGCCTGACAATGAGCAGTTCTTC. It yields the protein CASSQEGLAGGPDNEQFF.

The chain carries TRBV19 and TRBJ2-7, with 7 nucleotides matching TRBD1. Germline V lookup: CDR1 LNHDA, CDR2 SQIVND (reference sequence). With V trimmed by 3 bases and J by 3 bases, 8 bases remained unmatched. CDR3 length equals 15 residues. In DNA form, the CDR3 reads TGTGCCAGTAGTATTTCAGGGGGTGGATACTACGAGCAGTACTTC. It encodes CASSISGGGYYEQYF.

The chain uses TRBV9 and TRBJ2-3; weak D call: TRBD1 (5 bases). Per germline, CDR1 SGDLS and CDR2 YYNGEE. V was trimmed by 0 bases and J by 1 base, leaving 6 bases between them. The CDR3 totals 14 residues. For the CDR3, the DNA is TGTGCCAGCAGCGTAGAGACAGGCACAGATACGCAGTATTTT. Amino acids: CASSVETGTDTQYF.